This T cell receptor beta chain was sequenced for a study of shared clonotypes between healthy human individuals. Repertoires were generated with immunoSEQ multiplex PCR, while TCRdb's copy carries only in-frame clones and drops some. Of over 1.4 million clones in the sample, around 95% were seen once. Germline CDR1 MNHEY, CDR2 SMNVEV (reference sequence). The V gene lost 2 bases and the J gene lost 4 bases, with 8 bases spanning the gap. The CDR3 runs to 13 residues. This clone is a singleton in its sample. This receptor was obtained from a man aged 25-45 years in good health. V is TRBV27 and J is TRBJ1-1; D gene uncertain. The material sequenced was naive CD4+ T cells sorted from blood. Subset indicated: CD45RA+ positively selected. This chain's CDR3 is CASSLIRGTEAFF. The CDR3 DNA reads as TGTGCCAGCAGTTTAATCCGGGGCACTGAAGCTTTCTTT.